This TCR beta chain was observed in a study of blood T cell repertoires in COVID-19. How the authors handled the data: Nucleated cell number was recorded as an estimate derived from reference gene primer amplification. Sequencing was performed with immunoSEQ multiplex PCR; in TCRdb, only in-frame clones are kept and a portion is missing. V, J and clone size are those of that table, while D and trimming were read from the DNA. The data show some 210,000 clones, approximately 85% seen once. The CDR3 runs to 13 residues. The V and J ends lost 4 bases and 8 bases, in that order; junction bases with no gene match: 7. CDR1 and CDR2 from the germline V gene are SGHAT and FQNNGV.

Input material: peripheral blood. The gene calls are TRBV11-2 and TRBJ1-2, with TRBD1 matching 7 bases. This receptor was identified in a woman aged 45-60 years with active or convalescent COVID-19. The DNA of the CDR3 is TGTGCCAGCAGCTCGGAACGACAGGGAGGCTACACCTTC. Its protein is CASSSERQGGYTF.